Each of the 17 T cell receptor beta chains below was sequenced from the same sample in a study of control samples from healthy donors and cancer patients. Using immunoSEQ multiplex PCR, the repertoire was profiled, and TCRdb retains in-frame clones only, with some absent. Seen here are under 150,000 clones, over 90% observed once, and the top ten hold 2% to 3%. The sequencing input was blood. These receptors were obtained from a man in his thirties or forties in good health.

The gene calls are TRBV3-1 (or the pseudogene TRBV3-2) and TRBJ2-2, with a weak D call TRBD2 (5 bases). Germline values: CDR1 LGHDT, CDR2 YNNKEL (reference sequence). The CDR3 totals 15 residues. Trimming removed 4 bases at V and 5 bases at J, with 14 bases between. CDR3 residues: CASSRAGLGTGELFF. CDR3 bases: TGTGCCAGCAGCCGGGCGGGCCTAGGGACCGGGGAGCTGTTTTTT.

V gene TRBV20-1 combines with J gene TRBJ1-1; D is ambiguous. In germline, CDR1 is DFQATT, CDR2 SNEGSKA (reference sequence). V dropped 3 bases and J dropped 1 base, with 9 bases sitting between them. The CDR3 has 13 amino acids. The CDR3 nucleotides are TGCAGTGCTAGTGACCTTGCGAACACTGAAGCTTTCTTT. It encodes CSASDLANTEAFF.

This clone has more than one count but fewer than ten. The V and J genes are TRBV25-1 and TRBJ2-5; TRBD2 matches 10 bases. CDR1 is MGHDK, CDR2 SYGVNS, per germline. The CDR3 contains 16 residues. V lost 6 bases, J lost 2 bases, and 9 bases stayed unmatched. The CDR3 here is CASRASGGALQETQYF. The CDR3 bases are TGTGCCAGCAGAGCAAGCGGGGGGGCCCTACAAGAGACCCAGTACTTC.

The chain couples TRBV5-6 to TRBJ2-4, with 8 positions matching TRBD1. With V trimmed by 3 bases and J by 8 bases, 7 bases remained unmatched. The CDR3 is 14 residues long. CDR1 SGHDT and CDR2 YYEEEE come from the germline V gene. The CDR3, as DNA: TGTGCCAGCAGCTCAATGGGACAGGAGGACATTCAGTACTTC. Protein: CASSSMGQEDIQYF.

The rearrangement joins TRBV11-2 to TRBJ2-3, with D possibly matching TRBD2 (5 bases). Per the germline V gene, CDR1 is SGHAT and CDR2 is FQNNGV. V lost 5 bases, J lost 1 base, and 10 bases lay in between. CDR3 length equals 14 residues. As DNA, the CDR3 is TGTGCCAGCAGCCTTACGAGGGGCACAGATACGCAGTATTTT. It is translated as CASSLTRGTDTQYF.

This clone was counted a single time. This rearrangement joins TRBV7-2 to TRBJ1-1, with D possibly TRBD1 on 5 matching bases. This CDR3 is 14 amino acids long. V lost 0 bases and J lost 5, with 10 bases in between. Germline loops: CDR1 SGHTA, CDR2 FQGNSA. CDR3: CASSLARQSTEAFF. The CDR3 DNA is TGTGCCAGCAGCTTAGCGAGACAGAGTACTGAAGCTTTCTTT.

The genes are TRBV28 and TRBJ2-3; tentative D call: TRBD2 (5 bases). This CDR3 has 15 amino acids. From germline, CDR1 is MDHEN and CDR2 SYDVKM. Between the trimmed V and J ends, which lost 1 base and 3 bases, there was a span of 11 bases. The CDR3 region is CASSLYRGITDTQYF. CDR3 sequence (DNA): TGTGCCAGCAGTTTATACCGGGGAATAACAGATACGCAGTATTTT.

V gene TRBV9 combines with J gene TRBJ2-1; 7 bases line up with TRBD2. Looked up from germline, CDR1 is SGDLS and CDR2 is YYNGEE. This CDR3 region has 15 residues. V was clipped by 0 bases and J by 0 bases; unmatched bases: 0. The DNA of the CDR3 is TGTGCCAGCAGCGTAGCGGGGGGCTCCTACAATGAGCAGTTCTTC. It codes for CASSVAGGSYNEQFF.

The chain carries TRBV6-5 and TRBJ2-1; weak D call: TRBD1 (6 bases). CDR1 and CDR2 from the germline V gene are MNHEY and SVGAGI. The CDR3 runs to 15 residues. V dropped 7 bases and J dropped 3 bases, with 16 bases sitting between them. The CDR3: CASKSLEGGYNEQFF. CDR3 DNA: TGTGCCAGCAAATCACTGGAAGGGGGCTACAATGAGCAGTTCTTC.

The chain carries TRBV4-2 and TRBJ2-3, with no clear D. Germline assignment: CDR1 LGHNA and CDR2 YNFKEQ. This CDR3 spans 13 amino acids. The V and J ends lost 0 bases and 6 bases respectively, with 7 bases between them. The chain's CDR3 is CASSQDKWDTQYF. In DNA, the CDR3 is TGTGCCAGCAGCCAAGATAAGTGGGATACGCAGTATTTT.

The V gene is TRBV28, the J gene TRBJ1-2; a weak D match, TRBD1 (6 bases). The V gene lost 9 bases and the J gene lost 8 bases, with 13 bases spanning the gap. In germline, CDR1 is MDHEN, CDR2 SYDVKM. CDR3 length equals 11 residues. The CDR3 sequence is CASAQGRGYTF. CDR3 DNA sequence: TGTGCCAGTGCACAGGGAAGGGGCTACACCTTC.

The J gene is TRBJ2-5, the V gene TRBV5-1; weak D call: TRBD2 (5 bases). CDR1 is SGHRS and CDR2 is YFSETQ in the germline V gene. CDR3 length: 15 amino acids. V shed 0 bases and J shed 5 bases, with 14 bases lying between them. The CDR3 DNA is TGCGCCAGCAGCTTGGCGTTGTCTACGGGGGAGACCCAGTACTTC. It encodes CASSLALSTGETQYF. Filled out from reference TRBV5-1 and TRBJ2-5, the complete variable domain reads KAGVTQTPRYLIKTRGQQVTLSCSPISGHRSVSWYQQTPGQGLQFLFEYFSETQRNKGNFPGRFSGRQFSNSRSEMNVSTLELGDSALYLCASSLALSTGETQYFGPGTRLLVL.

This chain uses TRBV7-6 with TRBJ2-5; D is ambiguous. Germline values: CDR1 SGHVS, CDR2 FNYEAQ. V was trimmed by 3 bases and J by 5 bases, leaving 7 bases between them. The CDR3 is 12 amino acids. The CDR3 DNA follows: TGTGCCAGCAGCTTTGTTTCGGAGACCCAGTACTTC. As protein: CASSFVSETQYF.

As DNA, the CDR3 is TGTGCCAGTAGTATGGGCAGGGGGCGAGGCGGCTACACCTTC. It translates to CASSMGRGRGGYTF. The chain combines TRBV19 with TRBJ1-2; TRBD1 matches at 8 bases. The germline V gene has CDR1 LNHDA and CDR2 SQIVND (reference sequence). This CDR3 is 14 amino acids long. V lost 3 bases and J lost 8; bases outside the gene matches: 8.

The chain has TRBV6-5 and TRBJ2-3, with TRBD2 matching 10 bases. The V and J ends lost 6 bases and 5 bases, in that order; junction bases with no gene match: 8. Germline loops: CDR1 MNHEY, CDR2 SVGAGI. This CDR3 contains 15 residues. The CDR3 protein is CASSLAGAPGDTQYF. CDR3 nucleotides: TGTGCCAGCAGCCTAGCGGGGGCGCCGGGAGATACGCAGTATTTT.

The J gene is TRBJ1-1, the V gene TRBV7-9; D ambiguous. The CDR3 runs 13 residues. CDR1 is SEHNR, CDR2 FQNEAQ, per germline (reference sequence). V was trimmed by 1 base and J by 3 bases, leaving 6 bases between them. The CDR3 loop is CASSLVRDTEAFF. DNA for the CDR3: TGTGCCAGCAGCTTAGTAAGGGACACTGAAGCTTTCTTT.

For this clone: The junction does not match germline at one end; this may be a read error. The J gene is TRBJ2-7, the V gene TRBV27; 9 positions agree with TRBD1. Germline-derived CDR1 and CDR2 are MNHEY and SMNVEV (reference sequence). The CDR3 has 13 amino acids. The CDR3 region is CATSHRGPYEQYF. The CDR3 DNA reads as TGTGCCACCAGTCACAGGGGGCCCTACGAGCAGTACTTC.